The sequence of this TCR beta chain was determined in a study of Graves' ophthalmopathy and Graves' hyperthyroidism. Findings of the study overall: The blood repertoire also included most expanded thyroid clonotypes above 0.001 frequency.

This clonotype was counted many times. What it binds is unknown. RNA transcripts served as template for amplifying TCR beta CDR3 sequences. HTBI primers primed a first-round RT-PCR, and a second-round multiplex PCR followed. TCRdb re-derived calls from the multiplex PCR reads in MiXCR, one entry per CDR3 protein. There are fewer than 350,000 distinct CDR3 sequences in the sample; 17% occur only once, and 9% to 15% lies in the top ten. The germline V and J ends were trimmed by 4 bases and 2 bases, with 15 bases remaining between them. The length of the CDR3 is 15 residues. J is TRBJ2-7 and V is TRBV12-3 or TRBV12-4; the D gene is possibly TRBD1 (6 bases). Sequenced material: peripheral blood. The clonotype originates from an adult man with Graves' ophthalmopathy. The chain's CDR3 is CASSSTGQITYEQYF. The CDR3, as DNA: TGTGCCAGCAGTTCTACGGGACAAATTACCTACGAGCAGTACTTC.